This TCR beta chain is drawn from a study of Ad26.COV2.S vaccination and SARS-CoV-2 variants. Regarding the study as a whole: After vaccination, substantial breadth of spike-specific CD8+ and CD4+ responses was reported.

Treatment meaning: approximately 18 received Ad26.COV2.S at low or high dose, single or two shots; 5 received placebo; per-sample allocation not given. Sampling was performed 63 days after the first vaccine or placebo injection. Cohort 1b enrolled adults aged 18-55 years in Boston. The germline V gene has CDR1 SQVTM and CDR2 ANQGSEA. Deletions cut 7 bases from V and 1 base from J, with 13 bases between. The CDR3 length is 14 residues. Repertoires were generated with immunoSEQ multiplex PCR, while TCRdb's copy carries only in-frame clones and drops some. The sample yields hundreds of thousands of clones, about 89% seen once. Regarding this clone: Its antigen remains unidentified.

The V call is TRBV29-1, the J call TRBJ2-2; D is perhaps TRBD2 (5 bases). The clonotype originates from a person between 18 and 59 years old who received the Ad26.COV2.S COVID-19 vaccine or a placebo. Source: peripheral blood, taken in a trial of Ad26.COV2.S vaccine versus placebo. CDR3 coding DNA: TGCAGCGCCCACCTCGGAGGGAACACCGGGGAGCTGTTTTTT. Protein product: CSAHLGGNTGELFF.